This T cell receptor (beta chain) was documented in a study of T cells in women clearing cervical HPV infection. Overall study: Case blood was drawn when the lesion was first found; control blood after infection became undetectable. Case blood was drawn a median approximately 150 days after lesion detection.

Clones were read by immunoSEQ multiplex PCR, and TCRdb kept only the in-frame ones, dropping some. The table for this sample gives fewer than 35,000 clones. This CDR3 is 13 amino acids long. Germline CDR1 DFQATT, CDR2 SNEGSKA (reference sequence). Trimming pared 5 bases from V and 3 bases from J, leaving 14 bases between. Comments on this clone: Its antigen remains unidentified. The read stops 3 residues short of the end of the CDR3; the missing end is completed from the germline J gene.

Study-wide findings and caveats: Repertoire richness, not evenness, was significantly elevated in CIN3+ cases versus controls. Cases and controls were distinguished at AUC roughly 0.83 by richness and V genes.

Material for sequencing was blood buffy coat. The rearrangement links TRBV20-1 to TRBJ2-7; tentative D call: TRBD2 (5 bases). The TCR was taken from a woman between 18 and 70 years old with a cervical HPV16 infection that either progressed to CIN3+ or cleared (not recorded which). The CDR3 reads CSAGLNNNYEQYF. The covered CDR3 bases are TGCAGTGCTGGACTTAATAACAACTACGAG.